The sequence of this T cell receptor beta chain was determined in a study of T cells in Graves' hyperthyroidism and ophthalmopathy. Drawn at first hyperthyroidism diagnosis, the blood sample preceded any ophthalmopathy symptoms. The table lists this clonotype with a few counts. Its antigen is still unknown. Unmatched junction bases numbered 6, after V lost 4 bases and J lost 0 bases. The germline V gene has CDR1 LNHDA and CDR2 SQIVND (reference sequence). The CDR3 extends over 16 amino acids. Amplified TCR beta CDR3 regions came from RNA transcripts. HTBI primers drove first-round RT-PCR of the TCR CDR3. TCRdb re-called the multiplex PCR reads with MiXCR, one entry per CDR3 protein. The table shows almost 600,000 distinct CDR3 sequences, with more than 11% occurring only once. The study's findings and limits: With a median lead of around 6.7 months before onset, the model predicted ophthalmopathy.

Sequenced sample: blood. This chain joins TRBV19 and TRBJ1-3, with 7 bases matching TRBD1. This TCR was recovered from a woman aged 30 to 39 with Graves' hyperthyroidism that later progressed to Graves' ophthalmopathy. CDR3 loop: CASSKGTVFSGNTIYF. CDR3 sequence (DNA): TGTGCCAGTAGTAAGGGGACAGTTTTCTCTGGAAACACCATATATTTT.